This TCR beta chain was identified during a study of control samples from healthy donors and cancer patients. Some clones are missing from TCRdb's copy, which holds only in-frame ones; the method was immunoSEQ multiplex PCR. The sample has about 98,000 clones, roughly 82% seen once; the top ten hold 2% to 2.5%. There are 13 residues in the CDR3. With 6 bases clipped from V and 13 bases from J, the junction kept 7 bases outside the gene matches. The germline V gene encodes CDR1 SNHLY and CDR2 FYNNEI. Sequenced material: blood. This receptor was obtained from a man aged 55 to 70 in good health. The genes are TRBV2 and TRBJ1-4; TRBD1 aligns across 11 bases. The CDR3 loop is CASSGTGGQPLFF. DNA for the CDR3: TGTGCCAGCAGCGGGACAGGGGGTCAACCACTGTTTTTT.